Each of the 30 T cell receptor beta chains below was sequenced from the same sample in a study of blood T cell repertoires in COVID-19. Some clones are missing from TCRdb's copy, which holds only in-frame ones; the method was immunoSEQ multiplex PCR. The data contain approximately 110,000 clones, approximately 85% of them singletons. The source material was peripheral blood. These receptors were obtained from a woman over 75 with COVID-19, enrolled during active disease.

The V and J genes are TRBV7-8 and TRBJ2-3, with 13 bases aligning to TRBD2. V lost 8 bases, J lost 0 bases, and 14 bases stayed unmatched. This CDR3 has 19 residues. CDR1 and CDR2 (germline): SGHVS, FQNEAQ. CDR3 nucleotides: TGTGCCAGCGGCCCGGGACTAGCGGGACAAAGTTGGAGCACAGATACGCAGTATTTT. As protein: CASGPGLAGQSWSTDTQYF.

There are a few counts of this clone. V gene TRBV7-3 combines with J gene TRBJ2-3; TRBD2 aligns across 8 bases. Germline V gives CDR1 SGHTA, CDR2 FQGTGA. Trimming took 4 bases from V and 3 from J; bases not matched to a gene: 3. CDR3 length: 14 residues. The CDR3 is CASSSSGRTDTQYF. Written as DNA, the CDR3 is TGTGCCAGCAGCTCAAGCGGGAGAACAGATACGCAGTATTTT.

This clone appeared a single time. This rearrangement joins TRBV6-6 to TRBJ2-1, with 8 bases lining up with TRBD2. Looked up from germline, CDR1 is MNHNY and CDR2 is SVGAGI (reference sequence). Trimming cost V 6 bases and J 8 bases; bases outside gene matches: 9. CDR3 length: 14 residues. The CDR3 coding sequence is TGTGCCAGCAGAAAGCGGGAGAATCAGGATGAGCAGTTCTTC. It yields the protein CASRKRENQDEQFF.

A few counts support this clone. The V and J genes are TRBV9 and TRBJ1-3; TRBD1 is a possible D gene (6 bases). The V gene's germline CDR1 is SGDLS and CDR2 YYNGEE. Trimming left V 3 bases short and J 4 bases short, with 11 bases between. This CDR3 has 14 residues. The CDR3 reads CASSGRGAGNTIYF. The CDR3 nucleotides read TGTGCCAGCAGCGGCAGGGGCGCCGGAAACACCATATATTTT.

The DNA for the CDR3 is TGTGCCAGCAAGGAGGGGCCCCTCACCGGGGAGCTGTTTTTT. This translates into CASKEGPLTGELFF. The genes are TRBV11-3 and TRBJ2-2, with a possible D match to TRBD2 (6 bases). Germline CDR1 reads SGHNT; CDR2 reads YENEEA. This CDR3 has 14 residues. Between the trimmed V and J ends, which lost 7 bases and 4 bases, there was a span of 13 bases.

In its sample, this clone was seen once. The chain employs TRBV9 and TRBJ2-6, with D perhaps TRBD1 (6 bases). This CDR3 has 19 amino acids. Germline V CDR1 and CDR2: SGDLS, YYNGEE. Trimming stripped 8 bases from V and 0 bases from J, with 24 bases between. The CDR3 coding sequence is TGTGCCAGTACCAGGGGTGCGGGTCAATCAAGCTCTGGGGCCAACGTCCTGACTTTC. Its translation is CASTRGAGQSSSGANVLTF.

This chain links TRBV18 with TRBJ1-2; 7 nucleotides match TRBD1. This CDR3 comprises 15 residues. V gave up 4 bases and J gave up 3 bases; unmatched junction bases: 8. CDR1 KGHSH and CDR2 LQKENI come from the germline V gene. The CDR3 is CASSLQAGTDYGYTF. CDR3 bases: TGTGCCAGCTCACTTCAGGCCGGGACAGACTATGGCTACACCTTC.

The chain uses TRBV7-2 and TRBJ2-2; tentative D call: TRBD2 (6 bases). V was trimmed by 2 bases and J by 3 bases, leaving 10 bases between them. Looked up from germline, CDR1 is SGHTA and CDR2 is FQGNSA. The CDR3 has 15 residues. The CDR3 coding sequence is TGTGCCAGCAGCTTATGGGGCGGGGACACCGGGGAGCTGTTTTTT. It yields the protein CASSLWGGDTGELFF. Combining the CDR3 with reference TRBV7-2 and TRBJ2-2 gives the whole variable domain GAGVSQSPSNKVTEKGKDVELRCDPISGHTALYWYRQSLGQGLEFLIYFQGNSAPDKSGLPSDRFSAERTGGSVSTLTIQRTQQEDSAVYLCASSLWGGDTGELFFGEGSRLTVL.

This clone was counted once. This chain links TRBV18 with TRBJ1-5; D is uncertain. CDR3 length: 13 amino acids. Germline V lookup: CDR1 KGHSH, CDR2 LQKENI. Deletions cut 2 bases from V and 4 bases from J, with 6 bases between. In nucleotides, the CDR3 is TGTGCCAGCTCACCAGGGCAGAATCAGCCCCAGCATTTT. Translating it yields CASSPGQNQPQHF.

The rearrangement links TRBV5-1 to TRBJ2-1; 9 positions match TRBD2. The CDR3 covers 15 residues. Germline CDR1 is SGHRS and CDR2 is YFSETQ. The junction had 10 bases not matched to a gene; V was cut back by 7 bases and J by 5 bases. This CDR3 is CASGVAGVPNNEQFF. The CDR3 DNA follows: TGCGCCAGCGGGGTAGCGGGGGTCCCTAACAATGAGCAGTTCTTC.

CDR3 bases: TGCAGCGTTGAAGGCGGTCAGGGCTATGGCTACACCTTC. Its protein is CSVEGGQGYGYTF. The gene calls are TRBV29-1 and TRBJ1-2; possible D gene TRBD1, 5 bases. The germline V and J ends were trimmed by 1 base and 4 bases, with 10 bases remaining between them. CDR1 is SQVTM and CDR2 is ANQGSEA in the germline V gene. CDR3 length equals 13 residues.

This chain links TRBV9 with TRBJ2-1; 8 positions match TRBD2. Germline CDR1 is SGDLS and CDR2 is YYNGEE. V lost 2 bases to trimming and J lost 4 bases; unmatched junction nucleotides: 5. The CDR3 contains 15 residues. CDR3 amino acids: CASSVSSGQYNEQFF. The CDR3 nucleotides are TGTGCCAGCAGCGTTTCTAGCGGGCAGTACAATGAGCAGTTCTTC.

This chain uses TRBV12-3 or TRBV12-4 with TRBJ2-1; D call uncertain. The ends were cut back, 5 bases at V and 9 bases at J, with 8 bases in the middle. There are 11 residues in the CDR3. CDR3 sequence (DNA): TGTGCCAGCAGTCCGTTCGGTGAGCAGTTCTTC. It codes for CASSPFGEQFF.

The V and J genes are TRBV28 and TRBJ2-6; 7 bases match TRBD1. Trimming at V came to 5 bases and at J to 0 bases, leaving 4 bases not matched to a gene. This CDR3 is built from 16 residues. The germline gives CDR1 MDHEN, CDR2 SYDVKM. The CDR3 DNA reads TGTGCCAGCAGTCCGGGACAGCTCTCTGGGGCCAACGTCCTGACTTTC. It is translated as CASSPGQLSGANVLTF.

This clone occurred a few times. This chain joins TRBV20-1 and TRBJ2-7, with 10 bases lining up with TRBD1. Germline V CDR1 and CDR2: DFQATT, SNEGSKA (reference sequence). The CDR3 length is 16 residues. After removal of 3 bases from V and 3 bases from J, the junction contained 11 bases not matched to a gene. The CDR3 sequence is CSASGTGVGRNYEQYF. CDR3 bases: TGCAGTGCTAGTGGGACAGGGGTCGGACGCAACTACGAGCAGTACTTC.

V and J are TRBV5-1 and TRBJ1-1; D gene uncertain. The length of the CDR3 is 15 residues. The germline V gene encodes CDR1 SGHRS and CDR2 YFSETQ. V was clipped by 6 bases and J by 5 bases, with 20 bases between them. This CDR3 is CASNLPDGKSTEAFF. The CDR3 nucleotides read TGCGCCAGCAACTTACCGGACGGGAAGAGTACTGAAGCTTTCTTT.

The rearrangement uses TRBV28 and TRBJ2-1; TRBD1 agrees at 8 bases. This CDR3 is 17 amino acids long. Trimming took 7 bases from V and 0 from J; bases not matched to a gene: 11. Germline CDR1 reads MDHEN; CDR2 reads SYDVKM. The CDR3 loop reads CASIAGGGLSSYNEQFF. The DNA for the CDR3 is TGTGCCAGCATTGCAGGGGGCGGTTTAAGCTCCTACAATGAGCAGTTCTTC.

The chain recombines TRBV14 with TRBJ2-2; 11 positions agree with TRBD2. J gave up 6 bases and V 3 bases, and 9 bases lay outside the gene matches. In germline, CDR1 is SGHDN, CDR2 FVKESK. There are 17 residues in the CDR3. The CDR3 region is CASSQGVLAGVAGELFF. Here the CDR3 DNA reads TGTGCCAGCAGCCAGGGAGTACTAGCGGGAGTTGCCGGGGAGCTGTTTTTT.

The rearrangement joins TRBV6-4 to TRBJ2-3; D perhaps matches TRBD1 (6 bases). Looked up from germline, CDR1 is MRHNA and CDR2 is SNTAGT. V shed 6 bases and J shed 4 bases, with 17 bases lying between them. CDR3 length equals 15 residues. The CDR3 DNA is TGTGCCAGCAGGAAGGACGGGGCAGGGGCAGATACGCAGTATTTT. The encoded protein is CASRKDGAGADTQYF.

This clone was observed a handful of times. V gene TRBV18 combines with J gene TRBJ1-6; perhaps TRBD1 as D (5 bases). Germline CDR1 reads KGHSH; CDR2 reads LQKENI. V gave up 3 bases and J gave up 10 bases, with 16 bases separating them. The CDR3 sequence is 15 residues long. This CDR3 reads CASSPSGGGGSPLHF. CDR3 nucleotides: TGTGCCAGCTCACCGAGCGGGGGAGGAGGCTCACCCCTCCACTTT.

V is TRBV3-1 (or the pseudogene TRBV3-2) and J is TRBJ2-5, with D tentatively TRBD2 (6 bases). The CDR3 extends over 15 amino acids. Germline-derived CDR1 and CDR2 are LGHDT and YNNKEL (reference sequence). Trimming removed 4 bases from V and 6 bases from J, with 18 bases in between. CDR3 in amino acids: CASSRDGGSTKTQYF. For the CDR3, the DNA is TGTGCCAGCAGCCGCGACGGGGGTTCCACGAAGACCCAGTACTTC.

The V gene is TRBV11-2, the J gene TRBJ2-1, with TRBD2 matching over 9 bases. V dropped 10 bases and J dropped 1; count of bases not matched to a gene: 5. This CDR3 is built from 14 residues. Germline assignment: CDR1 SGHAT and CDR2 FQNNGV. CDR3 loop: CATHSGSSYNEQFF. CDR3 nucleotide sequence: TGTGCCACCCATAGCGGGAGTTCCTACAATGAGCAGTTCTTC. The whole variable domain, filled in from reference TRBV11-2 and TRBJ2-1, reads EAGVAQSPRYKIIEKRQSVAFWCNPISGHATLYWYQQILGQGPKLLIQFQNNGVVDDSQLPKDRFSAERLKGVDSTLKIQPAKLEDSAVYLCATHSGSSYNEQFFGPGTRLTVL.

V usage is TRBV3-1 (or the pseudogene TRBV3-2) and J usage is TRBJ2-2; D gene uncertain. The CDR3 is 14 residues long. The ends were cut back, 3 bases at V and 4 bases at J, with 9 bases in the middle. CDR1 is LGHDT, CDR2 YNNKEL, per germline (reference sequence). CDR3 nucleotide sequence: TGTGCCAGCAGCCAGATACGGAGCACCGGGGAGCTGTTTTTT. Translating gives CASSQIRSTGELFF.

The sample holds one count of this clone. V usage is TRBV7-2 and J usage is TRBJ2-3; 13 bases align to TRBD2. V lost 4 bases, J lost 6 bases, and 7 bases stayed unmatched. The CDR3 loop spans 16 amino acids. Germline V lookup: CDR1 SGHTA, CDR2 FQGNSA. CDR3 bases: TGTGCCAGCAGCTCCCGGACTAGCGGGAGAGTGGATACGCAGTATTTT. It encodes CASSSRTSGRVDTQYF.

This chain connects TRBV19 to TRBJ1-6; 7 positions match TRBD1. This CDR3 is 14 amino acids long. Germline V CDR1 and CDR2: LNHDA, SQIVND (reference sequence). Trimming at V came to 9 bases and at J to 7 bases, leaving 9 bases not matched to a gene. In DNA, the CDR3 is TGTGCCAGCGAAGTCGGGACAGCGAATTCACCCCTCCACTTT. Protein: CASEVGTANSPLHF.

CDR3 region: CASSYLADYEQYF. The CDR3 DNA reads TGTGCCAGCAGTTACCTAGCGGACTACGAGCAGTACTTC. V usage is TRBV6-6 and J usage is TRBJ2-7, with 7 bases fitting TRBD2. This CDR3 is 13 amino acids long. Trimming at V came to 2 bases and at J to 3 bases, leaving 1 base not matched to a gene. The germline gives CDR1 MNHNY, CDR2 SVGAGI (reference sequence).

The chain recombines TRBV29-1 with TRBJ2-1; 10 bases fit TRBD2. CDR3 length: 13 amino acids. Germline assignment: CDR1 SQVTM and CDR2 ANQGSEA. V shed 7 bases, J shed 4 bases, and the junction held 4 bases outside the gene matches. The CDR3 spells CSAIAGGYNEQFF. The CDR3 DNA follows: TGCAGCGCCATAGCGGGAGGTTACAATGAGCAGTTCTTC.

The chain combines TRBV6-2 or TRBV6-3 with TRBJ2-2; weak D call: TRBD1 (6 bases). CDR1 and CDR2 (germline): MNHEY, SVGEGT. The CDR3 covers 14 residues. V was cut by 5 bases and J by 8 bases, with 15 bases left in between. For the CDR3, the DNA is TGTGCCAGCAGTAGCTACAGGGTGGCGGGGGAGCTGTTTTTT. Translating gives CASSSYRVAGELFF.

This clone was seen just once. The gene calls are TRBV28 and TRBJ1-1; no reliable D call. Looked up from germline, CDR1 is MDHEN and CDR2 is SYDVKM. CDR3 length equals 16 residues. V was clipped by 6 bases and J by 2 bases, with 19 bases between them. Written as DNA, the CDR3 is TGTGCCAGCAGCCGCCATGCCTCCGCGGTAAACACTGAAGCTTTCTTT. Encoded protein: CASSRHASAVNTEAFF.

The rearrangement links TRBV5-1 to TRBJ1-5, with 10 bases aligning to TRBD1. Germline CDR1 reads SGHRS; CDR2 reads YFSETQ. The CDR3 extends over 14 amino acids. V dropped 4 bases and J dropped 7; count of bases not matched to a gene: 5. DNA for the CDR3: TGCGCCAGCAGCCCGGACAGGGGGGACCAGCCCCAGCATTTT. Translating it yields CASSPDRGDQPQHF. The full variable domain, with the rest looked up from reference TRBV5-1 and TRBJ1-5, is KAGVTQTPRYLIKTRGQQVTLSCSPISGHRSVSWYQQTPGQGLQFLFEYFSETQRNKGNFPGRFSGRQFSNSRSEMNVSTLELGDSALYLCASSPDRGDQPQHFGDGTRLSIL.